This TCR beta chain was captured in a study of early T cells in non-severe SARS-CoV-2 infection. Study conclusions and caveats: VDJdb matching favored anti-spike CD8 responses, missing private and CD4 specificities.

Each CDR3 protein gets one entry after TCRdb re-called the 5' RACE reads with MiXCR. The table shows 40,000 to 50,000 distinct CDR3 sequences, with approximately 6.9% occurring only once. This clonotype has just a few counts. Its target is unknown. Sequencing was performed on whole blood. The TCR sequence derives from an adult who was a healthcare worker with PCR-confirmed SARS-CoV-2 infection or an uninfected control (not recorded which).

The CDR3 nucleotides read TGCAGTGCTTGGGGGACCGTCAACTATGGCTACACCTTC. It encodes CSAWGTVNYGYTF. This chain uses TRBV20-1 with TRBJ1-2; weak D call: TRBD1 (5 bases). The CDR3 is made up of 13 amino acids. V was trimmed by 5 bases and J by 2 bases, leaving 12 bases between them. Germline CDR1 reads DFQATT; CDR2 reads SNEGSKA (reference sequence).